The 18 T cell receptor beta chains below come from one sample, sequenced in a study of blood T cell repertoires in COVID-19. Sequencing was performed with immunoSEQ multiplex PCR; in TCRdb, only in-frame clones are kept and a portion is missing. The sample contains around 16,000 clones, 82% of which appear only once. The sequencing sample was made of peripheral blood. The receptors here all came from a man of 80 years or more with active or convalescent COVID-19.

This clone was seen just once. J is TRBJ2-1 and V is TRBV18; 7 bases match TRBD1. Germline V gene data show CDR1 as KGHSH and CDR2 as LQKENI. The CDR3 is 16 residues long. V lost 2 bases and J lost 0; bases outside the gene matches: 4. CDR3 loop: CASSPNRGISYNEQFF. CDR3 in DNA: TGTGCCAGCTCACCAAACAGGGGCATCTCCTACAATGAGCAGTTCTTC.

The rearrangement uses TRBV9 and TRBJ1-1; no clear D. Deletions cut 0 bases from V and 5 bases from J, with 11 bases between. Germline-derived CDR1 and CDR2 are SGDLS and YYNGEE. CDR3 length: 14 amino acids. The CDR3 DNA reads TGTGCCAGCAGCGTAGGGCGGGGTGAAACTGAAGCTTTCTTT. It codes for CASSVGRGETEAFF.

The genes are TRBV30 and TRBJ1-5; D possibly corresponds to TRBD1 (6 bases). This CDR3 spans 15 amino acids. Trimming shortened V by 1 base and J by 3 bases, and 13 bases separated the two germline ends. The germline V gene encodes CDR1 GTSNPN and CDR2 SVGIG (reference sequence). Written as DNA, the CDR3 is TGTGCCTGGAGTGACCCCGACAGGAACAATCAGCCCCAGCATTTT. It yields the protein CAWSDPDRNNQPQHF.

This chain links TRBV6-1 with TRBJ1-3, with a weak D call TRBD1 (6 bases). Trimming stripped 3 bases from V and 0 bases from J, with 9 bases between. The CDR3 has 15 residues. Germline loops: CDR1 MNHNS, CDR2 SASEGT. The CDR3 region is CASSEVQGSGNTIYF. CDR3 nucleotide sequence: TGTGCCAGCAGTGAGGTACAGGGCTCTGGAAACACCATATATTTT.

The rearrangement joins TRBV24-1 to TRBJ1-5, with D possibly TRBD1 on 6 matching bases. CDR3 length: 16 residues. In germline, CDR1 is KGHDR, CDR2 SFDVKD. The V end lost 0 bases, the J end lost 5 bases, and 13 bases lay between the germline ends. CDR3 coding DNA: TGTGCCACCAGTGATTTGAACGGGAAGGGGGATCAGCCCCAGCATTTT. Translated, it gives CATSDLNGKGDQPQHF.

The chain uses TRBV6-5 and TRBJ2-3; TRBD2 agrees at 9 bases. Per the germline V gene, CDR1 is MNHEY and CDR2 is SVGAGI. This CDR3 comprises 15 residues. The junction had 7 bases not matched to a gene; V was cut back by 7 bases and J by 2 bases. The CDR3 here is CASNLRTSATDTQYF. CDR3 sequence (DNA): TGTGCCAGCAATTTACGGACTAGCGCCACAGATACGCAGTATTTT.

This chain links TRBV20-1 with TRBJ2-7; D may be TRBD2 (6 bases). V was shortened by 3 bases and J by 5 bases, with 14 bases between the two germline ends. The CDR3 sequence is 13 residues long. From germline, CDR1 is DFQATT and CDR2 SNEGSKA (reference sequence). CDR3 DNA sequence: TGCAGTGCTAGTGGTTGGGGACTCGACGAGCAGTACTTC. Translation gives CSASGWGLDEQYF.

The rearrangement joins TRBV27 to TRBJ2-7, with D perhaps TRBD2 (5 bases). The CDR3 extends over 11 amino acids. The germline V gene encodes CDR1 MNHEY and CDR2 SMNVEV (reference sequence). Trimming cost V 5 bases and J 4 bases, with 6 bases left between them. The CDR3 reads CASSTGYEQYF. CDR3 sequence (DNA): TGTGCCAGCAGTACGGGATACGAGCAGTACTTC.

This chain connects TRBV2 to TRBJ1-1, with a tentative D call TRBD1 (6 bases). Germline V gene sequence: CDR1 SNHLY, CDR2 FYNNEI. Trimming cost V 5 bases and J 5 bases, with 15 bases left between them. CDR3 length: 14 residues. CDR3 DNA sequence: TGTGCCAGCAGTCAACAGGGAAGGGGGACTGAAGCTTTCTTT. This gives the protein CASSQQGRGTEAFF.

This clone was seen once. The CDR3 sequence: CASSGLAGRYKRTYEQYF. The CDR3 nucleotides read TGTGCCAGCAGTGGACTAGCGGGGCGCTACAAAAGGACCTACGAGCAGTACTTC. This chain connects TRBV6-2 or TRBV6-3 to TRBJ2-7, with TRBD2 matching 12 bases. Per the germline V gene, CDR1 is MNHEY and CDR2 is SVGEGT. V shed 5 bases and J 2 bases; nucleotides not matched to a gene: 13. CDR3 length: 18 amino acids.

The chain employs TRBV5-1 and TRBJ2-2; no firm D call. CDR3 length equals 16 residues. With 4 bases removed from V and 0 bases from J, the gap between germline ends came to 13 bases. Germline V gene data show CDR1 as SGHRS and CDR2 as YFSETQ. The CDR3 region is CASSPLPLANTGELFF. CDR3 sequence (DNA): TGCGCCAGCAGCCCCCTCCCCCTCGCGAACACCGGGGAGCTGTTTTTT.

The CDR3: CASSIVLSTDTQYF. Here the CDR3 DNA reads TGTGCCAGTAGTATAGTCCTAAGCACAGATACGCAGTATTTT. The chain links TRBV19 to TRBJ2-3; the D is unclear. The CDR3 runs 14 residues. From germline, CDR1 is LNHDA and CDR2 SQIVND (reference sequence). V was trimmed by 1 base and J by 0 bases, leaving 5 bases between them.

This clone has a single count. The J gene is TRBJ2-2, the V gene TRBV5-8; D is uncertain. CDR3 length equals 14 residues. Germline V gives CDR1 SGHTS, CDR2 YDEGEE. Trimming stripped 0 bases from V and 0 bases from J, with 3 bases between. The DNA for the CDR3 is TGTGCCAGCAGCTTGGCAGCGAACACCGGGGAGCTGTTTTTT. Protein: CASSLAANTGELFF.

The chain carries TRBV7-2 and TRBJ1-5; no firm D call. The length of the CDR3 is 13 residues. Per the germline V gene, CDR1 is SGHTA and CDR2 is FQGNSA. The germline V and J ends were trimmed by 0 bases and 4 bases, with 4 bases remaining between them. The DNA of the CDR3 is TGTGCCAGCAGCTTAGCACGGAATCAGCCCCAGCATTTT. Amino acid sequence: CASSLARNQPQHF.

This chain links TRBV9 with TRBJ2-3; 7 bases are a match to TRBD2. The ends lost 7 bases at V and 7 bases at J; junction bases unmatched: 0. The CDR3 consists of 10 residues. Germline CDR1 reads SGDLS; CDR2 reads YYNGEE. As DNA, the CDR3 is TGTGCCAGCGGGACTAATACGCAGTATTTT. Translation: CASGTNTQYF.

V and J are TRBV11-2 and TRBJ1-2, with a weak D call TRBD1 (5 bases). Trimming removed 5 bases from V and 3 bases from J, with 10 bases in between. This CDR3 has 13 amino acids. Per the germline V gene, CDR1 is SGHAT and CDR2 is FQNNGV. The CDR3 here is CASSVDRDYGYTF. DNA of the CDR3: TGTGCCAGCAGCGTTGACAGAGACTATGGCTACACCTTC.

In nucleotides, the CDR3 is TGTGCCTGGAGTGTAACAGGGAAGGGAGTGGACGAGCAGTACTTC. Translated: CAWSVTGKGVDEQYF. The rearrangement uses TRBV30 and TRBJ2-7; D might be TRBD1 (6 bases). The V end lost 0 bases, the J end lost 5 bases, and 17 bases lay between the germline ends. The germline CDR1 and CDR2 sequences are GTSNPN and SVGIG (reference sequence). The CDR3 is 15 residues long.

The V gene is TRBV27, the J gene TRBJ2-5; D remains ambiguous. The CDR3 contains 9 residues. Trimming pared 6 bases from V and 11 bases from J, leaving 7 bases between. Looked up from germline, CDR1 is MNHEY and CDR2 is SMNVEV (reference sequence). The CDR3 bases are TGTGCCAGCAGCCTGGAGCAGTACTTC. This gives the protein CASSLEQYF.